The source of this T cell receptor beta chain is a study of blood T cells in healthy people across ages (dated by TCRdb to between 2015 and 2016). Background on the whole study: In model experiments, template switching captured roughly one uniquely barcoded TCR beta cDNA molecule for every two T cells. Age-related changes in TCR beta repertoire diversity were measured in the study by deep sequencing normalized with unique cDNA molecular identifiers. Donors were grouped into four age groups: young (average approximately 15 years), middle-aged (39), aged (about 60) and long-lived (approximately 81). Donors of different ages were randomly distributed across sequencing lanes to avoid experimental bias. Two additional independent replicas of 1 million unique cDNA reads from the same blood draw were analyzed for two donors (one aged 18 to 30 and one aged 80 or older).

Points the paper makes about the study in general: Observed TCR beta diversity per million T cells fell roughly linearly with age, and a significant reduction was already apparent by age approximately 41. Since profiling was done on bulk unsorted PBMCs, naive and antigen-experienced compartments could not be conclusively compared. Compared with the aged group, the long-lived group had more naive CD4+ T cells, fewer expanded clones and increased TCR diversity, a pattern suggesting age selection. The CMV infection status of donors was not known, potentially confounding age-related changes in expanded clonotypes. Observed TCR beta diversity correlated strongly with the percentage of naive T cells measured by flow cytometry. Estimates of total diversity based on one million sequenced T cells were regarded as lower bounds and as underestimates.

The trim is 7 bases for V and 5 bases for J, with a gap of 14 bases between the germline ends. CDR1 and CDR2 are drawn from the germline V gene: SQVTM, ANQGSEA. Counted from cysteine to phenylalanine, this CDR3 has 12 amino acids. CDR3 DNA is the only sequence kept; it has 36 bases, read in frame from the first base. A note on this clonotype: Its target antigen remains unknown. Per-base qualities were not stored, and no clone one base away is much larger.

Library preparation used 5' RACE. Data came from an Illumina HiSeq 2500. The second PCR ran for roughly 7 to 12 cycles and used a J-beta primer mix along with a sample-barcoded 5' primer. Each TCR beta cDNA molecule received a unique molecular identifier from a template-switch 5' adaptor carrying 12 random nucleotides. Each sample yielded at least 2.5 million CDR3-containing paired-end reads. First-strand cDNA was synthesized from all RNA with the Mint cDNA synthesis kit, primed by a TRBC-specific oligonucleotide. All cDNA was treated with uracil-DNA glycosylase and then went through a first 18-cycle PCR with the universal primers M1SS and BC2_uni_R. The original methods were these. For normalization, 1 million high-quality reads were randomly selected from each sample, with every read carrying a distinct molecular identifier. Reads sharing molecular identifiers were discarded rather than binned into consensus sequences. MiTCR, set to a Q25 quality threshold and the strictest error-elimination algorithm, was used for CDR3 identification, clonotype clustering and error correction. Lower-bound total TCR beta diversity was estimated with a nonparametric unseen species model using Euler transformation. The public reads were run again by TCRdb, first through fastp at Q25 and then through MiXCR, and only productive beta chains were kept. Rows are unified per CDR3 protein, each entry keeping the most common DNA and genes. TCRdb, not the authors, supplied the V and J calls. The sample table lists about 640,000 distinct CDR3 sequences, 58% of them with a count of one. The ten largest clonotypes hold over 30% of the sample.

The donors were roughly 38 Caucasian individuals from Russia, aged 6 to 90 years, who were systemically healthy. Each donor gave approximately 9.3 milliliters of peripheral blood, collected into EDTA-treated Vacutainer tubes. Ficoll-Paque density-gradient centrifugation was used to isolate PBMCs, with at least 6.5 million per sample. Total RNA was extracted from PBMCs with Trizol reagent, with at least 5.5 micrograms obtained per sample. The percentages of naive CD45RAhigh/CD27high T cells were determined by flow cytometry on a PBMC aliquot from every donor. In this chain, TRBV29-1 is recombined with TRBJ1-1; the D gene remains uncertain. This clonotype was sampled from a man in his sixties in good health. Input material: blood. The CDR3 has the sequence CSARRAGTEAFF. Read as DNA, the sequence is TGCAGCGCCAGGAGGGCGGGGACTGAAGCTTTCTTT.